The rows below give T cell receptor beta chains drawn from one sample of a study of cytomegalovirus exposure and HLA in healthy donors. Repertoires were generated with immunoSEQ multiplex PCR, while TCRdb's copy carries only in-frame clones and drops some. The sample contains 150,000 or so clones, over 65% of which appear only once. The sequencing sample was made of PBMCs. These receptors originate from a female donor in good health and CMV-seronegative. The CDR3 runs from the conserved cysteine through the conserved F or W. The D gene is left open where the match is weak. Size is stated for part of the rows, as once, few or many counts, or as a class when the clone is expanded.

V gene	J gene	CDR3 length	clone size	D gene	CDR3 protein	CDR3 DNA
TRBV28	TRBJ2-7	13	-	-	CASRRGRDYEQYF	TGTGCCAGCAGGCGGGGGCGAGACTACGAGCAGTACTTC
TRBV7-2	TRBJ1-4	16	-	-	CASSPLPAGESEKLFF	TGTGCCAGCAGCCCCCTCCCGGCAGGGGAGAGTGAAAAACTGTTTTTT
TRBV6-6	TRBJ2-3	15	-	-	CASSRQVASTDTQYF	TGTGCCAGCAGTAGACAGGTAGCTAGCACAGATACGCAGTATTTT
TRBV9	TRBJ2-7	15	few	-	CASSVDQGSSYEQYF	TGTGCCAGCAGCGTAGATCAGGGAAGCTCCTACGAGCAGTACTTC
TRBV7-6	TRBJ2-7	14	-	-	CASSSGTPAYEQYF	TGTGCCAGCAGCTCGGGGACTCCTGCCTACGAGCAGTACTTC
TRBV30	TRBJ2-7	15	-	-	CAWSLLGAGPYEQYF	TGTGCCTGGAGTTTATTAGGGGCCGGACCCTACGAGCAGTACTTC
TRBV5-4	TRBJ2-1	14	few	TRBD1	CASTHGTGGNEQFF	TGTGCCAGCACCCACGGGACAGGGGGCAATGAGCAGTTCTTC
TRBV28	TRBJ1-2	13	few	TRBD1	CASSVQGAQGYTF	TGTGCCAGCAGTGTTCAGGGGGCGCAGGGCTACACCTTC
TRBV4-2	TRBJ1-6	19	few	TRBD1	CASSQDGIRDRGTLTPLHF	TGTGCCAGCAGCCAAGATGGGATAAGGGACAGGGGTACCCTGACACCCCTCCACTTT
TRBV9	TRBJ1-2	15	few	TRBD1	CASSESGQGASGYTF	TGTGCCAGCAGCGAATCGGGACAGGGGGCGAGTGGCTACACCTTC
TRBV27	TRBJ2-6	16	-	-	CASSPRALSGANGLTF	TGTGCCAGCAGTCCCCGCGCACTCTCTGGGGCCAACGGCCTGACTTTC
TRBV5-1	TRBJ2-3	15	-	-	CASRAGSYLTDTQYF	TGCGCCAGCAGGGCCGGGAGCTATCTCACAGATACGCAGTATTTT
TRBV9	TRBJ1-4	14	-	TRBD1	CASSADRGGEKLFF	TGTGCCAGCAGCGCCGACAGGGGGGGGGAAAAACTGTTTTTT
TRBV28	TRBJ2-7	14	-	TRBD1	CASSLDRGYYEQYF	TGTGCCAGCAGTTTAGACAGGGGCTACTACGAGCAGTACTTC
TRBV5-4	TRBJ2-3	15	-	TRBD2	CASSSGLATADTQYF	TGTGCCAGCAGCTCGGGACTAGCTACCGCAGATACGCAGTATTTT
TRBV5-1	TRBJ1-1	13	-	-	CASSLASGAEAFF	TGCGCCAGCAGCTTGGCTTCCGGGGCTGAAGCTTTCTTT
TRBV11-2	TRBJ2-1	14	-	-	CASNGAGTENEQFF	TGTGCCAGCAATGGGGCAGGGACTGAGAATGAGCAGTTCTTC
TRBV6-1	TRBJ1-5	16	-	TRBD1	CASSGGSQGALEPQHF	TGTGCCAGCAGTGGGGGAAGTCAGGGGGCTTTGGAGCCCCAGCATTTT
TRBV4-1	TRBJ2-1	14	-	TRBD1	CASSHPGQGAEQFF	TGCGCCAGCAGCCACCCGGGACAGGGTGCTGAGCAGTTCTTC
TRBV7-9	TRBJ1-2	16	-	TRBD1	CASSLAQGQGDYGYTF	TGTGCCAGCAGCTTAGCCCAAGGACAGGGGGACTATGGCTACACCTTC
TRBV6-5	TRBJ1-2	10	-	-	CAAGNYGYTF	TGTGCCGCCGGGAACTATGGCTACACCTTC
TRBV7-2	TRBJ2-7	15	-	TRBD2	CASSLVASGRGEQYF	TGTGCCAGCAGCTTAGTGGCTAGCGGGAGGGGGGAGCAGTACTTC
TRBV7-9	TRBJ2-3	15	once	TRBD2	CASSLSSGRLDTQYF	TGTGCCAGCAGCTTGTCTAGCGGGAGATTAGATACGCAGTATTTT
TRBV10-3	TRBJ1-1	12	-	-	CAISGGTTEAFF	TGTGCCATCAGCGGAGGGACGACCGAAGCTTTCTTT
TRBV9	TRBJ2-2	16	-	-	CASSVGGASRTGELFF	TGTGCCAGCAGCGTAGGAGGCGCGAGTAGGACCGGGGAGCTGTTTTTT
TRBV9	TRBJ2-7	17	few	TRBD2	CASSVETGTRGRYEQYF	TGTGCCAGCAGCGTAGAGACTGGGACTAGGGGCCGCTACGAGCAGTACTTC
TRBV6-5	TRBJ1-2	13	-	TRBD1	CASSGTGDYGYTF	TGTGCCAGCAGTGGGACAGGAGACTATGGCTACACCTTC
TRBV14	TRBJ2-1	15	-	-	CASSQDIPGYNEQFF	TGTGCCAGCAGCCAAGATATTCCGGGCTACAATGAGCAGTTCTTC
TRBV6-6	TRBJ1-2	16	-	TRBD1	CASSYPNRGRENGYTF	TGTGCCAGCAGTTACCCAAACAGGGGGCGAGAGAATGGCTACACCTTC
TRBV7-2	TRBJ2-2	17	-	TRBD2	CASSPGLAGVGTGELFF	TGTGCCAGCAGCCCGGGACTAGCGGGGGTCGGCACCGGGGAGCTGTTTTTT
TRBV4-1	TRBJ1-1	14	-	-	CASKGRQGTSQAFF	TGCGCCAGCAAGGGACGGCAGGGGACCTCCCAAGCTTTCTTT
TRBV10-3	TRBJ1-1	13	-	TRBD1	CAISLTGGTEAFF	TGTGCCATAAGCTTAACAGGGGGCACTGAAGCTTTCTTT
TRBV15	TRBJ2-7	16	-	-	CATSRVIGRGSYEQYF	TGTGCCACCAGCAGAGTGATTGGCAGGGGCTCCTACGAGCAGTACTTC
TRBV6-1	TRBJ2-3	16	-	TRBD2	CASSERGGRATDTQYF	TGTGCCAGCAGTGAGAGGGGCGGGAGGGCCACAGATACGCAGTATTTT
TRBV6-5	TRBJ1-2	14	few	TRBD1	CASSEPRTGYGYTF	TGTGCCAGCAGCGAACCCAGGACAGGGTACGGCTACACCTTC
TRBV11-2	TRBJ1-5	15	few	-	CASSLDGLSNQPQHF	TGTGCCAGCAGCTTAGATGGGCTAAGCAATCAGCCCCAGCATTTT
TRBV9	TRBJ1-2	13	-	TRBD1	CASSAGTVFGYTF	TGTGCCAGCAGCGCCGGGACAGTCTTCGGCTACACCTTC
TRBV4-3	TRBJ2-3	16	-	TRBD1	CASSPSGTGGADTQYF	TGCGCCAGCAGCCCATCCGGGACAGGGGGCGCGGATACGCAGTATTTT
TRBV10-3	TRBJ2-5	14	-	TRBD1	CAIRQGAFPETQYF	TGTGCCATCCGGCAGGGGGCTTTTCCGGAGACCCAGTACTTC
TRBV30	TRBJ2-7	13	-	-	CAWSVKGAYEQYF	TGTGCCTGGAGTGTAAAGGGGGCCTACGAGCAGTACTTC
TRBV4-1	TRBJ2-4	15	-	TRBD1	CASSQTVQGRDSQYF	TGCGCCAGCAGCCAGACCGTACAGGGAAGGGACAGTCAGTACTTC
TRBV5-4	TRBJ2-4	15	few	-	CASSRRGAAKNSQYF	TGTGCCAGCAGCCGTCGTGGGGCGGCCAAAAACAGTCAGTACTTC
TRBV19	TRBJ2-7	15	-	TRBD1	CASSSPGQGSYEQYF	TGTGCCAGTAGCTCACCGGGACAGGGGTCCTACGAGCAGTACTTC
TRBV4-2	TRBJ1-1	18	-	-	CASSQERGAWPMNTEAFF	TGTGCCAGCAGCCAAGAGCGGGGGGCCTGGCCCATGAACACTGAAGCTTTCTTT
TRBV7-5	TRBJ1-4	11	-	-	CVRSLKAQRFF	TGTGTCAGAAGCTTAAAGGCACAGAGGTTTTTT
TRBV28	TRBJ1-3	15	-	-	CASSLDGGRGNTIYF	TGTGCCAGCAGTTTAGACGGGGGGCGCGGAAACACCATATATTTT
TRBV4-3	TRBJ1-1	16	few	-	CASSQVRGGQNTEAFF	TGCGCCAGCAGCCAAGTAAGGGGGGGACAGAACACTGAAGCTTTCTTT
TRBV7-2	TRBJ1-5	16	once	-	CASSLEGRGGNQPQHF	TGTGCCAGCAGCTTAGAAGGCAGGGGAGGCAATCAGCCCCAGCATTTT
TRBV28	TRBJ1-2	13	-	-	CASATPGRGGYTF	TGTGCCAGCGCTACCCCCGGTAGAGGAGGCTACACCTTC